The 17 T cell receptor beta chains given below trace back to one sample, sequenced in a study of T cell repertoires in cytomegalovirus infection (dated by TCRdb to the late 2010s). The meaning of the sample's treatment or condition label: in vitro stimulation with specific CMV peptide epitopes to enrich CMV-specific T cells. These TCRs' antigens remain unknown. Data came from an Illumina HiSeq 1500. TCRdb reprocessed the public reads (quality trimming at Q25 with fastp, clone calling with MiXCR) and kept in-frame beta chains. A single entry per CDR3 protein holds the most common genes and DNA from its merged rows. This sample comprises fewer than 950,000 distinct CDR3 sequences, about 33% of them detected only once. The biggest ten clones account for about an eighth of the sample. Sequenced here: cultured CD8+ T cells from PBMCs, sampled from culture after CMV antigen stimulation. The receptor source for this set is a human donor in good health (CMV status not recorded). Some clones in this sample may be carry-over from other donors' samples.

This clonotype was counted ten times or more. The gene calls are TRBV7-9 and TRBJ2-7; 9 bases are shared with TRBD1. This CDR3 region has 13 residues. Trimming removed 5 bases from V and 5 bases from J; junction bases left unmatched: 4. Germline V gene data show CDR1 as SEHNR and CDR2 as FQNEAQ (reference sequence). CDR3 sequence reads: CASSLGQGNEQYF. The CDR3 DNA sequence: TGTGCCAGCAGCCTGGGACAGGGAAACGAGCAGTACTTC. Full variable domain (outside the CDR3, taken from reference TRBV7-9 and TRBJ2-7): DTGVSQNPRHKITKRGQNVTFRCDPISEHNRLYWYRQTLGQGPEFLTYFQNEAQLEKSRLLSDRFSAERPKGSFSTLEIQRTEQGDSAMYLCASSLGQGNEQYFGPGTRLTVT.

The chain carries TRBV10-1 and TRBJ1-6, with D possibly matching TRBD1 (5 bases). This CDR3 spans 13 amino acids. Germline lookup yields CDR1 WNHNN and CDR2 SYGVQD (reference sequence). V gave up 9 bases and J gave up 6 bases, with 12 bases separating them. The CDR3 bases are TGCGCCAGTTTCCAGGGAGCTAATTCACCCCTCCACTTT. Encoded protein: CASFQGANSPLHF.

The rearrangement links TRBV7-8 to TRBJ2-3; TRBD2 is a possible D gene (6 bases). The CDR3 totals 15 residues. CDR1 is SGHVS, CDR2 FQNEAQ, per germline. Deletions cut 3 bases from V and 6 bases from J, with 16 bases between. CDR3 coding DNA: TGTGCCAGCAGCTTGGGGCGGGGAGAGGGTGATACGCAGTATTTT. It is translated as CASSLGRGEGDTQYF.

Many counts were recorded for this clonotype. V usage is TRBV7-9 and J usage is TRBJ1-2; 11 positions agree with TRBD1. In germline, CDR1 is SEHNR, CDR2 FQNEAQ (reference sequence). The CDR3 sequence is 15 residues long. The V gene end was trimmed by 5 bases and the J gene end by 4 bases; junction bases not matched to a gene: 6. The CDR3: CASSGRTGGGYGYTF. CDR3 DNA: TGTGCCAGCAGCGGACGGACAGGGGGCGGCTATGGCTACACCTTC.

V gene TRBV12-3 or TRBV12-4 combines with J gene TRBJ1-2; 10 nucleotides align to TRBD1. Losses at the gene ends were 6 bases for V and 6 bases for J; bases not matched to a gene: 7. The CDR3 consists of 14 residues. The CDR3 region has the DNA TGTGCCAGCAGGATTCCGGGGACAGGGGATGGCTACACCTTC. Protein product: CASRIPGTGDGYTF.

The V call is TRBV7-9, the J call TRBJ2-7, with 9 bases lining up with TRBD1. From germline, CDR1 is SEHNR and CDR2 FQNEAQ (reference sequence). This CDR3 has 15 residues. The junction had 10 bases not matched to a gene; V was cut back by 5 bases and J by 5 bases. CDR3 bases: TGTGCCAGCAGCCGTGGCGACAGGGGGGGGCACGAGCAGTACTTC. The encoded protein is CASSRGDRGGHEQYF.

J is TRBJ1-6 and V is TRBV7-4, with D perhaps matching TRBD1 (5 bases). The V end was cut by 4 bases, the J end by 9 bases, with 16 bases between. Germline V gene sequence: CDR1 SGHVT, CDR2 SQSDAQ. The CDR3 runs to 15 residues. As DNA, the CDR3 is TGTGCCAGCAGCTCCTCCGATGCAGGGCGTTCACCCCTCCACTTT. Its translation: CASSSSDAGRSPLHF.

V gene TRBV6-6 combines with J gene TRBJ2-1; 14 bases agree with TRBD2. From germline, CDR1 is MNHNY and CDR2 SVGAGI (reference sequence). After removal of 6 bases from V and 9 bases from J, the junction contained 10 bases not matched to a gene. The CDR3 is made up of 16 amino acids. The CDR3 DNA sequence: TGTGCCAGCAGCCGGACTAGCGGGGGGTCATTCGGTGAGCAGTTCTTC. Its translation is CASSRTSGGSFGEQFF.

This clonotype came up a few times. The chain carries TRBV6-1 and TRBJ2-7; D ambiguous. V was trimmed by 7 bases and J by 3 bases, leaving 16 bases between them. This CDR3 has 14 residues. Germline V lookup: CDR1 MNHNS, CDR2 SASEGT. The CDR3: CASNPVFSYYEQYV. The CDR3 coding sequence is TGTGCCAGCAACCCCGTCTTCTCCTACTACGAGCAGTACGTC.

Only a few counts were recorded for this clonotype. The chain recombines TRBV29-1 with TRBJ1-4; tentative D call: TRBD1 (5 bases). This CDR3 is 13 amino acids long. Trimming left V 2 bases short and J 8 bases short, with 12 bases between. CDR1 and CDR2 from the germline V gene are SQVTM and ANQGSEA. The CDR3 DNA sequence: TGCAGCGTTGAAAGGGGCACGGGGGAAAAACTGTTTTTT. The encoded protein is CSVERGTGEKLFF.

The chain links TRBV7-6 to TRBJ1-1, with unresolved D. Trimming took 1 base from V and 7 from J, leaving 10 bases between them. This CDR3 has 13 amino acids. The germline V gene encodes CDR1 SGHVS and CDR2 FNYEAQ. The CDR3 sequence: CASSLEGLGEAFF. CDR3 DNA: TGTGCCAGCAGCTTAGAAGGTCTAGGTGAAGCTTTCTTT. Filled out from reference TRBV7-6 and TRBJ1-1, the complete variable domain reads GAGVSQSPRYKVTKRGQDVALRCDPISGHVSLYWYRQALGQGPEFLTYFNYEAQQDKSGLPNDRFSAERPEGSISTLTIQRTEQRDSAMYRCASSLEGLGEAFFGQGTRLTVV.

This clonotype was observed at least ten times. V usage is TRBV7-2 and J usage is TRBJ2-5; no clear D gene. Germline CDR1 SGHTA, CDR2 FQGNSA. Trimming shortened V by 5 bases and J by 3 bases, and 10 bases separated the two germline ends. The CDR3 consists of 13 residues. The DNA for the CDR3 is TGTGCCAGCAGCCTTCGTTGGGAAGAGACCCAGTACTTC. This encodes CASSLRWEETQYF.

The V gene is TRBV7-1, the J gene TRBJ2-7, with 8 nucleotides matching TRBD1. TRBV7-1 carries the ORF label, with uncertain function. CDR3 length equals 18 residues. V was clipped by 3 bases and J by 4 bases; unmatched bases: 17. The DNA of the CDR3 is TGTGCCAGCAGCTCCCCCGAATCCCGACAGGGGCGTAAGTACGAGCAGTACTTC. Amino acid sequence: CASSSPESRQGRKYEQYF.

This clonotype was seen a handful of times. The chain has TRBV19 and TRBJ1-1; D gene ambiguous. The CDR3 runs to 11 residues. V was pared by 7 bases and J by 4 bases, with 7 bases between. Germline V CDR1 and CDR2: LNHDA, SQIVND (reference sequence). The CDR3 reads CASNKRTEAFF. The DNA of the CDR3 is TGTGCCAGTAACAAGCGCACTGAAGCTTTCTTT.

This clonotype was seen only a few times. This chain connects TRBV5-4 to TRBJ2-7; D is possibly TRBD2 (6 bases). The germline V gene has CDR1 SGHNT and CDR2 YYREEE (reference sequence). This CDR3 region has 15 residues. Trimming took off 3 bases at V and 5 bases at J, with 18 bases between the two ends. CDR3 in amino acids: CASSSVSTGDHEQYF. Here the CDR3 DNA reads TGTGCCAGCAGCTCCGTGTCAACGGGGGACCACGAGCAGTACTTC. The full variable domain, completed using reference TRBV5-4 and TRBJ2-7, is ETGVTQSPTHLIKTRGQQVTLRCSSQSGHNTVSWYQQALGQGPQFIFQYYREEENGRGNFPPRFSGLQFPNYSSELNVNALELDDSALYLCASSSVSTGDHEQYFGPGTRLTVT.

This chain uses TRBV7-9 with TRBJ2-5; D remains ambiguous. The CDR3 contains 15 residues. Germline lookup yields CDR1 SEHNR and CDR2 FQNEAQ (reference sequence). Trimming took off 3 bases at V and 1 base at J, with 12 bases between the two ends. The CDR3, as DNA: TGTGCCAGCAGCTTTCTGTCGGATCTCCAAGAGACCCAGTACTTC. Residues: CASSFLSDLQETQYF. Full variable domain (outside the CDR3, taken from reference TRBV7-9 and TRBJ2-5): DTGVSQNPRHKITKRGQNVTFRCDPISEHNRLYWYRQTLGQGPEFLTYFQNEAQLEKSRLLSDRFSAERPKGSFSTLEIQRTEQGDSAMYLCASSFLSDLQETQYFGPGTRLLVL.

This clonotype appeared a few times. The chain recombines TRBV29-1 with TRBJ2-1, with a weak D call TRBD2 (6 bases). The V and J ends lost 3 bases and 7 bases respectively, with 10 bases between them. Germline CDR1 is SQVTM and CDR2 is ANQGSEA. This CDR3 is built from 12 residues. CDR3 coding DNA: TGCAGCGTTGAGAGGGCGGGAAATGAGCAGTTCTTC. Translating gives CSVERAGNEQFF.